Given below is one T cell receptor beta chain in context. Its target is unknown. Uncontrolled infections, pregnancy, lactation or other autoimmune diseases led to patient exclusion. The data derive from a study of Graves' ophthalmopathy and Graves' hyperthyroidism. Study information: Peripheral blood sampling occurred at initial diagnosis, before any treatment.

The study's findings and limits: For separating ophthalmopathy from stable hyperthyroidism, a 13-signature model gave 87.88% sensitivity and roughly 79% specificity.

RNA served as the template for amplifying TCR beta CDR3 regions. Following a first-round RT-PCR that used HTBI primers, a second-round multiplex PCR was carried out. TCRdb reprocessed the multiplex PCR reads via MiXCR and lists one record per CDR3 protein. The data show some 150,000 distinct CDR3 sequences, approximately 40% seen once. This receptor was obtained from a man aged 25-40 years with Graves' ophthalmopathy. The sequencing sample was made of peripheral blood.

CDR3 in amino acids: CASRAGQGINYGYTF. The CDR3 bases are TGTGCCAGCAGGGCGGGACAGGGTATAAACTATGGCTACACCTTC. The rearrangement uses TRBV12-3 or TRBV12-4 and TRBJ1-2; 9 nucleotides line up with TRBD1. V lost 6 bases to trimming and J lost 2 bases; unmatched junction nucleotides: 7. The CDR3 is 15 residues long.